The rows below give T cell receptor beta chains drawn from one sample of a study of cytomegalovirus exposure and HLA in healthy donors. Sequencing used immunoSEQ multiplex PCR; TCRdb keeps in-frame clones, though not all of them. The sample totals 100,000 to 150,000 clones. Sequences were obtained from PBMCs. These receptors all stem from a young man in good health and CMV-seronegative. CDR3s include the opening cysteine and the closing phenylalanine or tryptophan. The order of the fields is D gene, J gene, V gene, CDR3 DNA, CDR3 protein. A D gene is named only where the DNA matches it firmly.

>TRBD2|TRBJ2-7|TRBV27
TGTGCCAGCAGTCTACCAGGACTAGCGGGAGCAAGCCACGAGCAGTACTTC
CASSLPGLAGASHEQYF
>NA|TRBJ1-5|TRBV2
TGTGCCAGCCGCGCTGCGGTTAATAGCAATCAGCCCCAGCATTTT
CASRAAVNSNQPQHF
>TRBD2|TRBJ2-2|TRBV19
TGTGCCAGTAGTACCTTAGCGGGAGGATTCGGGGAGCTGTTTTTT
CASSTLAGGFGELFF
>TRBD1|TRBJ2-7|TRBV28
TGTGCCAGCAGTTTAGCCCCCCCCGGGACAGGGTTGGGGCAGTACTTC
CASSLAPPGTGLGQYF
>NA|TRBJ1-1|TRBV5-1
TGCGCCAGCAGCTTGGGCGGGGATAACACTGAAGCTTTCTTT
CASSLGGDNTEAFF
>NA|TRBJ2-6|TRBV5-1
TGCGCCAGCAGTCTTCTCAGGGCCAATCCCCCCTCTGGGGCCAACGTCCTGACTTTC
CASSLLRANPPSGANVLTF
>NA|TRBJ1-2|TRBV5-1
TGCGCCAGCAGCGGGGGGGGTGGCTATGGCTACACCTTC
CASSGGGGYGYTF
>TRBD1|TRBJ1-2|TRBV27
TGTGCCAGCAGGTCCGGTGAAGGGGGCCCGGGTGGCTACACCTTC
CASRSGEGGPGGYTF
>NA|TRBJ2-7|TRBV6-1
TGTGCCAGCAGTGAAGCCAGGGGAGATTTTGTTTACGAGCAGTACTTC
CASSEARGDFVYEQYF
>TRBD2|TRBJ2-5|TRBV5-1
TGCGCCAGCAGCTCTGGGACTAGCGGGAGGAAGGAGACCCAGTACTTC
CASSSGTSGRKETQYF
>TRBD1|TRBJ2-1|TRBV5-6
TGTGCCTCAGGGGGTAATGAGCAGTTCTTC
CASGGNEQFF
>NA|TRBJ1-3|TRBV18
TGTGCCAGCTCACACTCCTCATCGGGCTCTGGAAACACCATATATTTT
CASSHSSSGSGNTIYF
>NA|TRBJ2-7|TRBV15
TGTGCCACCAGCCGTCGAAGTGGGGCGTACGAGCAGTACTTC
CATSRRSGAYEQYF
>TRBD2|TRBJ2-1|TRBV19
TGTGCCAGTAGTATACGGACTAGCGGGGGCCCTACCCAACAGTTCTTC
CASSIRTSGGPTQQFF
>TRBD2|TRBJ2-1|TRBV15
TGTGCCACCAGCAGAGCCGGGACTAGACGTGAGCAGTTCTTC
CATSRAGTRREQFF
>TRBD1|TRBJ2-7|TRBV7-2
TGTGCCAGCAGCTTCCCGACAGGGAAGTTTGGCTACGAGCAGTACTTC
CASSFPTGKFGYEQYF
>TRBD2|TRBJ2-7|TRBV7-9
TGTGCCAGCAGCTTGACTCCTGGGCTAGCGGGAAGCGAGCAGTACTTC
CASSLTPGLAGSEQYF
>TRBD1|TRBJ1-1|TRBV6-1
TGTGCCAGCATTCCGACAGGGGAGAACACTGAAGCTTTCTTT
CASIPTGENTEAFF
>NA|TRBJ2-7|TRBV27
TGTGCCAGCAGTCCTCAATCGAGGATTAGCCCCGAGCAGTACTTC
CASSPQSRISPEQYF
>TRBD1|TRBJ1-4|TRBV7-8
TGTGCCAGCAGCTTCAGGGGGACTAATGAAAAACTGTTTTTT
CASSFRGTNEKLFF
>TRBD1|TRBJ1-2|TRBV5-4
TGTGCCAGCAAGCAGGGGGCTAACTATGGCTACACCTTC
CASKQGANYGYTF
>TRBD1|TRBJ2-2|TRBV5-1
TGCGCCAGCAGCGGTGGACAGGGAATGACCGGGGAGCTGTTTTTT
CASSGGQGMTGELFF
>TRBD1|TRBJ1-2|TRBV6-5
TGTGCCAGCAGTTGGACAGGGGGGAACTCCTATGGCTACACCTTC
CASSWTGGNSYGYTF
>NA|TRBJ1-1|TRBV4-2
TGTGCCAGCAGCCGCGGGACTGAAGCTTTCTTT
CASSRGTEAFF
>TRBD1|TRBJ1-2|TRBV5-1
TGCGCCAGCAGCCCGGGACAGAACTATGGCTACACCTTC
CASSPGQNYGYTF
>NA|TRBJ1-2|TRBV28
TGTGCCAGCAGTTTTTATAGGAGCGGGGGGAACTATGGCTACACCTTC
CASSFYRSGGNYGYTF
>NA|TRBJ1-4|TRBV18
TGTGCCAGCTCACCACAGGGGGCAACTAATGAAAAACTGTTTTTT
CASSPQGATNEKLFF
>TRBD1|TRBJ1-2|TRBV6-5
TGTGCCAGCAGACGACAGGGGACAGCTAACTATGGCTACACCTTC
CASRRQGTANYGYTF
>TRBD1|TRBJ2-5|TRBV5-1
TGCGCCAGCAGCTTGGCGGGACAGCAAGAGACCCAGTACTTC
CASSLAGQQETQYF
>NA|TRBJ2-7|TRBV18
TGTGCCAGCTCAGCAAAGGGGCCTAGCTCCTACGAGCAGTACTTC
CASSAKGPSSYEQYF
>NA|TRBJ1-1|TRBV28
TGTGCCAGCAGTCCCCTGCCGGCTAGGGGTCACAATGAAGCTTTCTTT
CASSPLPARGHNEAFF